This T cell receptor (beta chain) emerged from a study of shared clonotypes between healthy human individuals. The wider study: Contributing individuals were a couple of females and a few males aged 18 to 49.

Profiling relied on immunoSEQ multiplex PCR, and the TCRdb table lists in-frame clones only, not all of them. This table has around 600,000 clones, around 96% appearing once. Only CD45RO-negative cells positively selected for CCR7 counted as naive CD8 cells, so terminally differentiated effector memory CD45RA+ cells were excluded. Comments on this clone: Its matching antigen is unknown.

This CDR3 has 16 amino acids. The V and J ends lost 3 bases and 0 bases respectively, with 13 bases between them. In germline, CDR1 is SGDLS, CDR2 YYNGEE. Study-wide results and caveats: Shared clonotypes: about 4.6% naive CD4, roughly 3.5% naive CD8, roughly 2.4% memory CD4, under 0.45% memory CD8. What naive subsets generally showed was a larger estimated richness than memory subsets showed. Incomplete sequencing of sorted subsets was indicated by rarefaction despite large depth.

The chain couples TRBV9 to TRBJ1-3; D perhaps matches TRBD1 (5 bases). This clonotype was sampled from a woman in her twenties or thirties in good health. Specimen: naive CD8+ T cells sorted from blood. CDR3 nucleotides: TGTGCCAGCAGCGGTGGGGGTCCACTCTCTGGAAACACCATATATTTT. Its protein is CASSGGGPLSGNTIYF.